This note documents a single T cell receptor beta chain sequence. CDR3 size: 16 residues. With 4 bases clipped from V and 4 bases from J, the junction kept 7 bases outside the gene matches. CDR1 is KGHSY, CDR2 FQNENV, per germline. Enrollment of patients from Seattle took place during active infection, with longitudinal follow-up. Profiled with immunoSEQ multiplex PCR; TCRdb holds only in-frame clones, not every one. This sample has around 200,000 clones; about 76% occur once, and the top ten carry approximately 6%. The data stem from a study of blood T cell repertoires in COVID-19. The receptor was isolated from a woman aged 40-49 years with COVID-19, enrolled during active disease. V is TRBV16 and J is TRBJ2-6, with 7 bases that match TRBD1. Sequenced material: peripheral blood. The CDR3 DNA sequence: TGTGCCAGCAGCCGCCACAGGGGCGGGGGGGCCAACGTCCTGACTTTC. Encoded protein: CASSRHRGGGANVLTF.